These 8 T cell receptor beta chains share one sample of origin, sequenced in a study of response to subunit inactivated influenza vaccine listed by TCRdb under 2018. The library was made by RT-PCR. Reads for this sample came from an Illumina HiSeq 2500. TCRdb reran the public reads through fastp at Q25 and MiXCR, keeping productive beta chains. Under each unique CDR3 protein, matching rows form one entry showing the most common genes and DNA. The sample has more than 700,000 distinct CDR3 sequences on record, approximately 22% of them singletons. The ten biggest clones cover approximately 10% of the sample. This material consisted of PBMCs from blood, taken about 5 days after vaccination. The source of these receptors is a man in his forties or fifties who received an inactivated influenza vaccine. Donor details come from another sample of the same person, matched by shared clones.

This clonotype has at least ten counts. The chain carries TRBV5-1 and TRBJ2-1; 10 positions agree with TRBD2. In germline, CDR1 is SGHRS, CDR2 YFSETQ. The CDR3 is 15 amino acids. V was clipped by 4 bases and J by 3 bases; unmatched bases: 4. CDR3: CASSVAGGIYNEQFF. DNA for the CDR3: TGCGCCAGCAGCGTAGCGGGAGGAATCTACAATGAGCAGTTCTTC.

The chain combines TRBV12-3 or TRBV12-4 with TRBJ2-5; D may be TRBD2 (6 bases). The CDR3 is 16 amino acids. Trimming stripped 5 bases from V and 0 bases from J, with 16 bases between. For the CDR3, the DNA is TGTGCCAGCAGTCGATGGGGCGGGGCCTACCAAGAGACCCAGTACTTC. Encoded protein: CASSRWGGAYQETQYF.

The rearrangement links TRBV12-3 or TRBV12-4 to TRBJ2-7, with 8 bases identical to TRBD1. The length of the CDR3 is 15 residues. The V gene end was trimmed by 5 bases and the J gene end by 6 bases; junction bases not matched to a gene: 12. CDR3 sequence: CASSPLRTGNREQYF. For the CDR3, the DNA is TGTGCCAGCAGTCCGCTCCGGACAGGGAATCGCGAGCAGTACTTC.

The chain joins TRBV10-3 to TRBJ2-2, with 7 bases lining up with TRBD2. CDR3 length equals 14 residues. J gave up 3 bases and V 8 bases, and 6 bases lay outside the gene matches. Germline-derived CDR1 and CDR2 are ENHRY and SYGVKD. The CDR3 DNA reads as TGTGCCATCTCCGGGACTAAGGACACCGGGGAGCTGTTTTTT. Protein sequence: CAISGTKDTGELFF.

The chain carries TRBV6-5 and TRBJ2-5, with 9 bases aligning to TRBD1. J lost 2 bases, V lost 2 bases, and 6 bases had no gene match. The length of the CDR3 is 16 residues. Germline CDR1 MNHEY, CDR2 SVGAGI. In nucleotides, the CDR3 is TGTGCCAGCAGTTACGGGACAGGGACGACTCAAGAGACCCAGTACTTC. It encodes CASSYGTGTTQETQYF.

The CDR3 coding sequence is TGTGCCAGCAGCACCGGGACTAGTTACAATGAGCAGTTCTTC. Protein product: CASSTGTSYNEQFF. The chain uses TRBV7-2 and TRBJ2-1; 8 nucleotides align to TRBD2. The V and J ends lost 5 bases and 4 bases, in that order; junction bases with no gene match: 4. Germline values: CDR1 SGHTA, CDR2 FQGNSA. The CDR3 contains 14 residues.

This clonotype was counted between two and nine times. The rearrangement uses TRBV6-2 or TRBV6-3 and TRBJ2-7; unclear D gene. Trimming removed 8 bases from V and 8 bases from J, with 19 bases in between. The CDR3 totals 13 residues. Germline-derived CDR1 and CDR2 are MNHEY and SVGEGT. The chain's CDR3 is CASAQGQYNKQYF. In DNA, the CDR3 is TGTGCCAGCGCTCAAGGGCAGTACAATAAGCAGTACTTC.

This chain uses TRBV20-1 with TRBJ2-1, with 10 bases fitting TRBD2. Germline V CDR1 and CDR2: DFQATT, SNEGSKA (reference sequence). The V and J ends lost 6 bases and 4 bases, in that order; junction bases with no gene match: 6. CDR3 length equals 14 residues. The CDR3 sequence is CSAEGLARYNEQFF. The CDR3 nucleotides read TGCAGTGCCGAGGGACTAGCGAGATACAATGAGCAGTTCTTC.